This record concerns one T cell receptor beta chain sequence. The data derive from a study of T cell repertoires in cytomegalovirus infection. Between the trimmed V and J ends, which lost 1 base and 9 bases, there was a span of 9 bases. Germline-derived CDR1 and CDR2 are SGHNT and YENEEA. This CDR3 contains 13 residues. TCRdb redid the calling of the reads with MiXCR, one entry per CDR3 protein. This sample carries approximately 500,000 distinct CDR3 sequences, 16% of them seen once, and the ten largest clones take under 30%. The TCR sequence derives from a human donor in good health (CMV status not recorded). Some clones in this sample may be carry-over from other donors' samples. Sequencing was performed on CD8+ T cells from PBMCs. The genes are TRBV11-3 and TRBJ2-2; unclear D gene. CDR3 amino acids: CASSLVQDRELFF. CDR3 DNA sequence: TGTGCCAGCAGCTTAGTTCAGGACCGGGAGCTGTTTTTT.